This TCR beta chain was recovered during a study of T cells after posttransplantation cyclophosphamide. Peripheral blood was collected from the related graft donor on the marrow donation day. This clone was found many times. What it binds is unknown. The study's findings and limits: Blood and skin or GI T cell repertoires showed limited TRB overlap. Later blood repertoires were often dominated by clones from the donor CD8+ memory compartment. Recipient CMV seropositivity and CMV reactivation strongly tracked TRB clonality.

V was clipped by 8 bases and J by 4 bases; unmatched bases: 20. From germline, CDR1 is MDHEN and CDR2 SYDVKM. The CDR3 runs 18 residues. The data were produced by immunoSEQ multiplex PCR, yet TCRdb's version contains in-frame clones alone and is incomplete. The sample includes about 30,000 clones, none of them occurring once. Input material: PBMCs. V usage is TRBV28 and J usage is TRBJ2-3, with 8 positions matching TRBD2. This clonotype was obtained from a woman in her twenties or thirties in good health and a related stem cell transplant donor. The CDR3 DNA sequence: TGTGCCAGCCATTTGCGGTCAGGACTAGCCATAAAGCCAGATACGCAGTATTTT. Translated, it gives CASHLRSGLAIKPDTQYF.